This TCR beta chain came from a study of neurological immune-mediated disorders. V was shortened by 0 bases and J by 4 bases, with 12 bases between the two germline ends. The germline V gene encodes CDR1 DFQATT and CDR2 SNEGSKA (reference sequence). The CDR3 loop spans 14 amino acids. At least ten counts were recorded for this clonotype. MiXCR was run by TCRdb on the 5' RACE reads, yielding one entry per CDR3 protein. The repertoire holds about 36,000 distinct CDR3 sequences, with over 9% as singletons. Specimen: PBMCs. The V gene is TRBV20-1, the J gene TRBJ1-2; D is undetermined. The clonotype comes from a woman in her twenties or thirties with HTLV-1-associated myelopathy (HAM/TSP). CDR3 sequence reads: CSARDREIPYGYTF. The CDR3 DNA reads TGCAGTGCTAGAGATCGCGAAATACCCTATGGCTACACCTTC.